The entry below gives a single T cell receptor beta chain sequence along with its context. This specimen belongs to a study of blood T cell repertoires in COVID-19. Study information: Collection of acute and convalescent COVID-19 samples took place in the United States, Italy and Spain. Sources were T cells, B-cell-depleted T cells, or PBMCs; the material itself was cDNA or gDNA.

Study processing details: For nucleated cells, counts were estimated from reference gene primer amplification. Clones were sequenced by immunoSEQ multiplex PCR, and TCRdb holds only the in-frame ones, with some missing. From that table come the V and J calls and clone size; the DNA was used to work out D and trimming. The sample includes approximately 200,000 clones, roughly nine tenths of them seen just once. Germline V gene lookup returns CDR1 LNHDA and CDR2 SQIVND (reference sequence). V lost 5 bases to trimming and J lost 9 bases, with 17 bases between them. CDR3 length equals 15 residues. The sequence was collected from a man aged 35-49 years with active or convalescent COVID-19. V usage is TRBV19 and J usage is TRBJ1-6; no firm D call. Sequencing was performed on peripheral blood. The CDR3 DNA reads TGTGCCAGTAGTCGCAGAAGTGGCAGTTCTTCACCCCTCCACTTT. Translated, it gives CASSRRSGSSSPLHF. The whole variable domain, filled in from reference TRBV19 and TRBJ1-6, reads DGGITQSPKYLFRKEGQNVTLSCEQNLNHDAMYWYRQDPGQGLRLIYYSQIVNDFQKGDIAEGYSVSREKKESFPLTVTSAQKNPTAFYLCASSRRSGSSSPLHFGNGTRLTVT.